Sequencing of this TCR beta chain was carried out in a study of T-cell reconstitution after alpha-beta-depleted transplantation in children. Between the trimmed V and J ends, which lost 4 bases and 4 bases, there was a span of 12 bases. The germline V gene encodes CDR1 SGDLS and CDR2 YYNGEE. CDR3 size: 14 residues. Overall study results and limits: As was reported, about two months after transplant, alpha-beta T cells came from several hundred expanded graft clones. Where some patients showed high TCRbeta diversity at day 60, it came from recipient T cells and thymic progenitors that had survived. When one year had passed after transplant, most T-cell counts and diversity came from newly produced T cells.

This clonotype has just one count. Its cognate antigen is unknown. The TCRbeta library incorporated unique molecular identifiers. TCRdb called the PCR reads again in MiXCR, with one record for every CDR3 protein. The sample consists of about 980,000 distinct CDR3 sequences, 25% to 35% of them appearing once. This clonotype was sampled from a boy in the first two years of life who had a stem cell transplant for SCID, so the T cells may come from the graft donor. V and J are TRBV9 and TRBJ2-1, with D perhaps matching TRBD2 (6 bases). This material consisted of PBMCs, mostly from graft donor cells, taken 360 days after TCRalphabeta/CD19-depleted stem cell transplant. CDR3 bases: TGTGCCAGCAGCCCTCAAGGGACTTACAATGAGCAGTTCTTC. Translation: CASSPQGTYNEQFF.